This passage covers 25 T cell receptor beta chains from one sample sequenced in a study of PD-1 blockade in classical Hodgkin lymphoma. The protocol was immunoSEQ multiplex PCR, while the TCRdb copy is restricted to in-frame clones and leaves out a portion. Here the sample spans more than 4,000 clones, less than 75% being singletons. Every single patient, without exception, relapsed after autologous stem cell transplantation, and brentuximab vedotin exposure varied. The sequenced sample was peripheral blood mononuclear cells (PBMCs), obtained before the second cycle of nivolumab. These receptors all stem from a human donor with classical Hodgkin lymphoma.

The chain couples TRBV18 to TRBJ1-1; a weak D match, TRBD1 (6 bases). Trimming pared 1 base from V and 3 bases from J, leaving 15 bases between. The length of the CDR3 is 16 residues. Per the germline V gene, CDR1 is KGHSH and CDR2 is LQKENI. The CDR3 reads CASSPRSAGVDTEAFF. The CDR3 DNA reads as TGTGCCAGCTCACCACGATCGGCAGGGGTAGACACTGAAGCTTTCTTT. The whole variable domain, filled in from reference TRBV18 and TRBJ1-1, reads NAGVMQNPRHLVRRRGQEARLRCSPMKGHSHVYWYRQLPEEGLKFMVYLQKENIIDESGMPKERFSAEFPKEGPSILRIQQVVRGDSAAYFCASSPRSAGVDTEAFFGQGTRLTVV.

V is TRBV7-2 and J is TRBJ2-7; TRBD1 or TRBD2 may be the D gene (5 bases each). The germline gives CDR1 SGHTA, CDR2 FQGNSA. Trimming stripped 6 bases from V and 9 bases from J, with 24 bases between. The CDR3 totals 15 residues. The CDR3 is CASSLTGPSNLGQYF. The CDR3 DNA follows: TGTGCCAGCAGTTTAACGGGACCTAGTAACCTTGGGCAGTACTTC.

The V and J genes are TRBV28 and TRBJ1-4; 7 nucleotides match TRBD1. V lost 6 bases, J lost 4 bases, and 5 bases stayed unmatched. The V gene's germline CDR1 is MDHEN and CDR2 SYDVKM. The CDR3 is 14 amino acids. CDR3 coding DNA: TGTGCCAGCAGGCAGGGGGGTGGTAATGAAAAACTGTTTTTT. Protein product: CASRQGGGNEKLFF.

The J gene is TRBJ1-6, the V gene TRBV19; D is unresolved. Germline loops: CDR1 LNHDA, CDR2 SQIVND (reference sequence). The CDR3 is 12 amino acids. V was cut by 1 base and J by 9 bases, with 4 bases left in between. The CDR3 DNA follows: TGTGCCAGTAGTATAGGGGTTTCACCCCTCCACTTT. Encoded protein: CASSIGVSPLHF.

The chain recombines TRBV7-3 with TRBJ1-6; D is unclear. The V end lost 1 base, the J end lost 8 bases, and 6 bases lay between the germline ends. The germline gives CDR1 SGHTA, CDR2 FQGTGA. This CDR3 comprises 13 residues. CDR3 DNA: TGTGCCAGCAGCTTAAAGCCGGATTCACCCCTCCACTTT. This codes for CASSLKPDSPLHF.

The CDR3 is CASSLRGTGSGRTDTQYF. DNA of the CDR3: TGTGCCAGCAGCTTAAGGGGGACTGGTAGCGGGAGAACAGATACGCAGTATTTT. The chain links TRBV7-2 to TRBJ2-3, with 9 bases fitting TRBD2. The V segment lost 2 bases and the J segment 3 bases; nucleotides outside the gene matches: 12. Germline V CDR1 and CDR2: SGHTA, FQGNSA. The CDR3 length is 18 residues.

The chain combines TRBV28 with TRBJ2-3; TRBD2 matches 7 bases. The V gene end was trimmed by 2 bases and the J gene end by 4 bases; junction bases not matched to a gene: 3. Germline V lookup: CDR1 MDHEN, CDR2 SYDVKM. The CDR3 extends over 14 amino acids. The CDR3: CASSLRGRADTQYF. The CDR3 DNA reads TGTGCCAGCAGTTTAAGAGGGAGGGCAGATACGCAGTATTTT.

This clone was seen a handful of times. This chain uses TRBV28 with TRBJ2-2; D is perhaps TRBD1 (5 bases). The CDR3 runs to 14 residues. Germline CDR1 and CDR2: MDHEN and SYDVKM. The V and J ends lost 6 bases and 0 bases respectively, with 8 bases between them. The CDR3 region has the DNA TGTGCCAGCAGGTTACAGGCGAACACCGGGGAGCTGTTTTTT. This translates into CASRLQANTGELFF.

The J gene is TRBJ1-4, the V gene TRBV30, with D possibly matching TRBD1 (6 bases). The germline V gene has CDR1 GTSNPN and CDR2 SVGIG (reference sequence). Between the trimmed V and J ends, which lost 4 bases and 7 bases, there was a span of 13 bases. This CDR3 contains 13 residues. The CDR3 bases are TGTGCCTGGAATCGGGGCAGGGGTGAAAAACTGTTTTTT. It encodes CAWNRGRGEKLFF.

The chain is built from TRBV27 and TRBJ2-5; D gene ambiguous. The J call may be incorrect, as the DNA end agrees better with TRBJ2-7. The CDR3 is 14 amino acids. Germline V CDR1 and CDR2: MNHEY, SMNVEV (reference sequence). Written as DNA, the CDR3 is TGTGCCAGCAGTCCCCGGGTAGCTTCCAACGAGCAGTACTTC. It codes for CASSPRVASNEQYF.

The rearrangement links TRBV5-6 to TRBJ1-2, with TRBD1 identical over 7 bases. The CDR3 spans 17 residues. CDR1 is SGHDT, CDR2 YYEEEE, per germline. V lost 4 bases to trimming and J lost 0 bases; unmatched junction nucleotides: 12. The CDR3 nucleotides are TGTGCCAGCAGCCCTGGCAGGGGGATCGTCGCTAACTATGGCTACACCTTC. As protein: CASSPGRGIVANYGYTF.

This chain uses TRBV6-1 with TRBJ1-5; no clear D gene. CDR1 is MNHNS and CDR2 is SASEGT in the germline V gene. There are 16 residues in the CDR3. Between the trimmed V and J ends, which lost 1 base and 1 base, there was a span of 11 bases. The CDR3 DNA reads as TGTGCCAGCAGTGAAGGGGTGGGTTGGAGCAATCAGCCCCAGCATTTT. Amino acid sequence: CASSEGVGWSNQPQHF.

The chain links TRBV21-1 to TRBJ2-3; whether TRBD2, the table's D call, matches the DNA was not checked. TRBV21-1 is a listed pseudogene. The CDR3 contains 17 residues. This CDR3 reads CASSNKASGSRSDTQYF. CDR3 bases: TGTGCCAGCAGCAATAAGGCTAGCGGGAGTAGGTCAGATACGCAGTATTTT.

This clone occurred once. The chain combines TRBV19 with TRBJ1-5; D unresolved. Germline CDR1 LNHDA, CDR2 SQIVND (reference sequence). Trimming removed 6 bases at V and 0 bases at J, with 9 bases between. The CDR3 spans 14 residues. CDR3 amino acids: CASRQLYSNQPQHF. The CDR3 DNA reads TGTGCCAGTAGGCAGCTCTATAGCAATCAGCCCCAGCATTTT.

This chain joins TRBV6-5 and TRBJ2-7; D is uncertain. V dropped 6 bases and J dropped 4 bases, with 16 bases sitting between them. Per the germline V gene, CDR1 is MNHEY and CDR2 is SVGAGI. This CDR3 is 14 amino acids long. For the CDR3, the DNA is TGTGCCAGCAGCCCAAGGGTCTTCTCTTACGAGCAGTACTTC. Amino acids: CASSPRVFSYEQYF.

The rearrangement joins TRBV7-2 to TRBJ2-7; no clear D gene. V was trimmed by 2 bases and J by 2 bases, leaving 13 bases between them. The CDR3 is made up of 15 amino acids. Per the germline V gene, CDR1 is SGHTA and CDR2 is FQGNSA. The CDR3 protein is CASSLSPPPPYEQYF. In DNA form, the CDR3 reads TGTGCCAGCAGCTTAAGTCCGCCCCCACCCTACGAGCAGTACTTC.

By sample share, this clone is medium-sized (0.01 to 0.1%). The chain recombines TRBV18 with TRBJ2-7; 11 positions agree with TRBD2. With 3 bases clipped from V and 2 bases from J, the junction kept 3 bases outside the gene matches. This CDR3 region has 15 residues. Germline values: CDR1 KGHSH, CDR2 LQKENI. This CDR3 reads CASSPGLAVAYEQYF. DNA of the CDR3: TGTGCCAGCTCACCGGGACTAGCGGTGGCCTACGAGCAGTACTTC.

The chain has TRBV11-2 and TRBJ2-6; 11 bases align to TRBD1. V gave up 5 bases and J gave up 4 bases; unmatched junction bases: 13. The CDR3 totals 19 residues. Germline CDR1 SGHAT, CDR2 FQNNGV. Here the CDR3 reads CASSRWTGGRVRGANVLTF. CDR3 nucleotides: TGTGCCAGCAGCCGGTGGACAGGGGGCCGTGTTAGGGGGGCCAACGTCCTGACTTTC.

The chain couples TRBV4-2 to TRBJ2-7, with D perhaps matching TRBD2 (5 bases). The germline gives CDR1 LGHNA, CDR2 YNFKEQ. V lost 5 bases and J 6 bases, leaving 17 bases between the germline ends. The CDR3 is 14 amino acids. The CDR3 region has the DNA TGTGCCAGCAGCTTGGCGGGTATTGTAGGCGAGCAGTACTTC. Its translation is CASSLAGIVGEQYF.

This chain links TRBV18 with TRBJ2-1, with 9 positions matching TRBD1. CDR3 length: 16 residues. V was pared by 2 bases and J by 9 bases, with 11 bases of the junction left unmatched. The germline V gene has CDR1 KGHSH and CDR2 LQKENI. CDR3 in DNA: TGTGCCAGCTCACCAACCCCGGGACAGGGAACCATTGAGCAGTTCTTC. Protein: CASSPTPGQGTIEQFF.

The CDR3 loop reads CASRGGAHHEQYF. The CDR3 DNA follows: TGTGCCAGCAGGGGGGGGGCGCACCACGAGCAGTACTTC. V gene TRBV7-8 combines with J gene TRBJ2-7, with D possibly being TRBD2 (7 bases). CDR3 size: 13 residues. The germline V and J ends were trimmed by 6 bases and 5 bases, with 14 bases remaining between them. The germline V gene has CDR1 SGHVS and CDR2 FQNEAQ. The entire variable domain, with the rest obtained from reference TRBV7-8 and TRBJ2-7, is as follows: GAGVSQSPRYKVAKRGQDVALRCDPISGHVSLFWYQQALGQGPEFLTYFQNEAQLDKSGLPSDRFFAERPEGSVSTLKIQRTQQEDSAVYLCASRGGAHHEQYFGPGTRLTVT.

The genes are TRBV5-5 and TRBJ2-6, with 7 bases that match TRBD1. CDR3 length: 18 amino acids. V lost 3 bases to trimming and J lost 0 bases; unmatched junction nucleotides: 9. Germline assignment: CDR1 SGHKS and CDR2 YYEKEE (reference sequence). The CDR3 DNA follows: TGTGCCAGCAGCTCGAGGACAGGCTTGAGCTCTGGGGCCAACGTCCTGACTTTC. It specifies CASSSRTGLSSGANVLTF. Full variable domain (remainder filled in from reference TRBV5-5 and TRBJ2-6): DAGVTQSPTHLIKTRGQQVTLRCSPISGHKSVSWYQQVLGQGPQFIFQYYEKEERGRGNFPDRFSARQFPNYSSELNVNALLLGDSALYLCASSSRTGLSSGANVLTFGAGSRLTVL.

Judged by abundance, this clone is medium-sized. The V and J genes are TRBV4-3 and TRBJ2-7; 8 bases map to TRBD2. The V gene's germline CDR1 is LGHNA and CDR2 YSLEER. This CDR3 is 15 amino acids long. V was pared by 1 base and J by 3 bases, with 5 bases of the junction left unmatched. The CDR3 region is CASSQGREGYYEQYF. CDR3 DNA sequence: TGCGCCAGCAGCCAAGGACGGGAGGGTTACTACGAGCAGTACTTC.

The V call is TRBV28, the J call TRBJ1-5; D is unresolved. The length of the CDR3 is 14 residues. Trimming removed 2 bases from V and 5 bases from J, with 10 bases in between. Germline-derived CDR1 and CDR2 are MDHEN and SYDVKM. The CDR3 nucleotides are TGTGCCAGCAGTTTAGATCGCAAGGATCAGCCCCAGCATTTT. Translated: CASSLDRKDQPQHF.

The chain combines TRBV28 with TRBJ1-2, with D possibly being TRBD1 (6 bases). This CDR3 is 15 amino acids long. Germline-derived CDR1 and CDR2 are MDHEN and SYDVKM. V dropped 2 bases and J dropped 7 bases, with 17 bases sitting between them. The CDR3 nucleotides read TGTGCCAGCAGTTTAAGGGGGGCCTTTTGGCTTGGCTACACCTTC. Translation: CASSLRGAFWLGYTF.